A selection of T cell receptor beta chains follows, all from one sample in a study of identical twins. MiXCR, run by TCRdb on the 5' RACE reads, gives a single entry per CDR3 protein. This sample yields 200,000 to 250,000 distinct CDR3 sequences, of which about 7% are seen a single time; 3.5% to 4% belongs to the top ten. These records were also assigned to another study, of yellow fever vaccine responses in identical twins.

Material: memory (CD45RO+) T cells sorted from blood. The receptor set was obtained from a woman younger than 30 in good health. CDR3s include the opening cysteine and the closing phenylalanine or tryptophan. D genes are given only for firm matches. Rows may omit the clone size; those that give it use once, few, many or a size class.

V gene,D gene,J gene,clone size,CDR3 DNA,CDR3 protein
TRBV24-1,-,TRBJ2-3,many,TGTGCCACCAGTGATTCCGGGGACGCCACAGATACGCAGTATTTT,CATSDSGDATDTQYF
TRBV20-1,TRBD2,TRBJ2-1,few,TGCAGTGCTTCCCTCGGGGCGGGAGGGCCAGATGAGCAGTTCTTC,CSASLGAGGPDEQFF
TRBV7-3,TRBD1,TRBJ1-1,-,TGTGCCAGCAGTTACGGGACAGACACTGAAGCTTTCTTT,CASSYGTDTEAFF
TRBV12-3/TRBV12-4,-,TRBJ1-2,many,TGTGCCAGCAGTTCCGGCCGACACTATGGCTACACCTTC,CASSSGRHYGYTF
TRBV29-1,TRBD1,TRBJ2-5,-,TGCAGCGCGAGAGGGGGACAGGGGATATGGGAGACCCAGTACTTC,CSARGGQGIWETQYF
TRBV5-1,-,TRBJ2-2,-,TGCGCCAGCAGCTCCCTCGGAGGGGGCAAAAGCCACACCGGGGAGCTGTTTTTT,CASSSLGGGKSHTGELFF
TRBV20-1,-,TRBJ1-1,-,TGCAGTGCTAGAGAATTTGTACAGACCGAAGCTTTCTTT,CSAREFVQTEAFF
TRBV7-8,TRBD2,TRBJ2-1,many,TGTGCCAGCAGCTTAGCGATATTAGCGGGGTCAGAGTTCTTC,CASSLAILAGSEFF
TRBV24-1,-,TRBJ2-7,few,TGTGCCACCAGTGACCGGTACGAGCAGTACTTC,CATSDRYEQYF
TRBV6-1,TRBD1,TRBJ2-5,many,TGTGCCAGCAGTCCCGGACAGGGGATAGAGACCCAGTACTTC,CASSPGQGIETQYF
TRBV7-6,TRBD2,TRBJ2-3,few,TGTGCCAGCAGCTTAGCCACTAGCGGGGGGCCCTCTAGCACAGATACGCAGTATTTT,CASSLATSGGPSSTDTQYF
TRBV18,TRBD1,TRBJ2-7,-,TGTGCCAGCTCACCGCAACAGGGGGCAGGGTACGAGCAGTACTTC,CASSPQQGAGYEQYF
TRBV21-1,-,TRBJ2-1,-,TGTGCCAGCAGCAAAGGGGAGCGGGAGGGCCGCAATGAGCAGTTCTTC,CASSKGEREGRNEQFF
TRBV3-1,TRBD2,TRBJ2-1,few,TGTGCCAGCAGCCCATCGAGCGGGGGAGCCTACAATGAGCAGTTCTTC,CASSPSSGGAYNEQFF
TRBV12-3/TRBV12-4,-,TRBJ2-7,many,TGTGCCAGCAGCTCCACCGGGCCCTACGAGCAGTACTTC,CASSSTGPYEQYF
TRBV5-1,TRBD1,TRBJ1-2,many,TGCGCCAGCGCGGGGACAGTTCATACTAACTATGGCTACACCTTC,CASAGTVHTNYGYTF
TRBV12-3/TRBV12-4,-,TRBJ1-1,many,TGTGCCAGCAGTGGGACATCCAACACTGAAGCTTTCTTT,CASSGTSNTEAFF
TRBV12-3/TRBV12-4,TRBD2,TRBJ2-1,-,TGTGCCAGCACCCCGACTAGCGGGAGATACATACAGAGCTCCTACAATGAGCAGTTCTTC,CASTPTSGRYIQSSYNEQFF
TRBV3-1,-,TRBJ2-5,-,TGTGCCAGCAGCCCCCGGCGGGGTGGCCAAGAGACCCAGTACTTC,CASSPRRGGQETQYF
TRBV15,TRBD2,TRBJ2-2,few,TGTGCCACCAGCGTACCTCTGCTAGCGGGGGGGCCTGTAGGGGAGCTGTTTTTT,CATSVPLLAGGPVGELFF
TRBV5-8,TRBD1,TRBJ1-2,few,TGTGCCAGCGACAGGGGGCCCGGCTACACCTTC,CASDRGPGYTF
TRBV20-1,-,TRBJ1-2,-,TGCAGTGCTAGTCGCCCAAGCCTTCCTGACTATGGCTGCACCTTC,CSASRPSLPDYGCTF
TRBV5-1,TRBD2,TRBJ2-1,few,TGCGCCAGCAGCTGGGCCGGGACTATGGGTGAGCAGTTCTTC,CASSWAGTMGEQFF
TRBV20-1,-,TRBJ2-7,few,TGCAGTGCTAGTCTTCCACAGGGTCGGCAAAACGAGCAGTACTTC,CSASLPQGRQNEQYF
TRBV20-1,TRBD2,TRBJ2-3,many,TGCAGTGCTAGTGTTAGCGGGGGCTCTCGAGAAAGCACAGATACGCAGTATTTT,CSASVSGGSRESTDTQYF
TRBV2,-,TRBJ1-1,-,TGTGCCAGCAGTGAAAGGGTAGGGTCCACTGAAGCTTTCTTT,CASSERVGSTEAFF
TRBV7-4,TRBD1,TRBJ1-5,many,TGTGCCAGCAGCTTCCGACAGGGGGGCGGGAGCAATCAGCCCCAGCATTTT,CASSFRQGGGSNQPQHF
TRBV20-1,TRBD2,TRBJ2-1,few,TGCAGTGCTAGAGATGGGGGGCGGGGGACTAGGCCGTTCTTC,CSARDGGRGTRPFF
TRBV28,TRBD1,TRBJ2-5,few,TGTGCCAGCAGTCCCCTTGGGACAGGGGCTCAAGAGACCCAGTACTTC,CASSPLGTGAQETQYF
TRBV20-1,-,TRBJ2-1,many,TGCAGTGCTAGAGACCGCGGGGATCTATGGGAGCAGTTCTTC,CSARDRGDLWEQFF
TRBV20-1,TRBD1,TRBJ2-3,few,TGCAGACTGGACAGGGAGAGCACAGATACGCAGTATTTT,CRLDRESTDTQYF
TRBV14,TRBD2,TRBJ2-1,few,TGTGCCAGCACGTCCGAGGGAGGGATGCAGAAGCAGTTCTTC,CASTSEGGMQKQFF
TRBV5-1,TRBD1,TRBJ2-2,few,TGCGCCAGCAGCCCCATACCCCAGGGGGCCAGGGGGGAGCTGTTTTTT,CASSPIPQGARGELFF
TRBV6-5,-,TRBJ2-1,few,TGTGCCAGCAGTTACTCGAGGCGACGGAGTCGAAAGGATGAGCAGTTCTTC,CASSYSRRRSRKDEQFF
TRBV14,TRBD2,TRBJ2-5,-,TGTGCCAGCAGCCAAATAGCGGGAGTAAAAGAGACCCAGTACTTC,CASSQIAGVKETQYF
TRBV21-1,-,TRBJ2-1,few,TGTGCCAGCAGCAAGATGACTATCCTAAACAATGAGCAGTTCTTC,CASSKMTILNNEQFF
TRBV4-1,TRBD1,TRBJ2-7,many,TGCGCCAGCAGCCAAGTCGGACAGGGACCTTCCTACGAGCAGTACTTC,CASSQVGQGPSYEQYF
TRBV9,TRBD2,TRBJ2-1,many,TGTGCCAGCAGCGTAGGGAGACTAGCGGGATCCAATGAGCAGTTCTTC,CASSVGRLAGSNEQFF
TRBV28,-,TRBJ2-2,few,TGTGCCAGCACCAAGGGGGACACCGGGGAGCTGTTTTTT,CASTKGDTGELFF
TRBV3-1,-,TRBJ2-1,-,TGTGCCAGCAGCCATGGCCACAATGAGCAGTTCTTC,CASSHGHNEQFF
TRBV3-1,TRBD1,TRBJ1-2,few,TGTGCCAGCAGCCAAGAAGACAGGGCTTTTGGCTACACCTTC,CASSQEDRAFGYTF
TRBV6-5,TRBD1,TRBJ1-1,-,TGTGCCAGCAGTTACTCGAAGACAGGGTCGGACACTGAAGCTTTCTTT,CASSYSKTGSDTEAFF
TRBV10-3,TRBD1,TRBJ2-3,many,TGTGCCATCAGTGGGACCGCGGGACAGGGCACAGATACGCAGTATTTT,CAISGTAGQGTDTQYF